Listed below are T cell receptor beta chains from one sample, sequenced in a study of blood T cell repertoires in COVID-19. Profiling relied on immunoSEQ multiplex PCR, and the TCRdb table lists in-frame clones only, not all of them. This sample has about 190,000 clones, with nearly 90% found just once. The sample taken for sequencing was peripheral blood. The receptors shown here come from a man in his fifties or sixties with acute or convalescent COVID-19. Both conserved end residues are part of each CDR3. The order of the fields is CDR3 DNA, CDR3 protein, V gene, clone size, D gene, J gene. D genes are given only for firm matches. Not every row has a clone size; where given, it reads once, few, many or a size class.

TGCAGCGTTGAAGATCTAGCGGGAGGTGGAGAGACCCAGTACTTC | CSVEDLAGGGETQYF | TRBV29-1 | . | TRBD2 | TRBJ2-5
TGCGCCAGCAGCCCGCTAGCACATAGCACAGATACGCAGTATTTT | CASSPLAHSTDTQYF | TRBV4-1 | . | . | TRBJ2-3
TGTGCCAGCAGCCAAGCGGGACTGGGAAACACCATATATTTT | CASSQAGLGNTIYF | TRBV3-1/TRBV3-2 | . | . | TRBJ1-3
TGTGCCAGCAGTTTACCCCAGGGGGCTAGCTATGGCTACACCTTC | CASSLPQGASYGYTF | TRBV28 | . | TRBD1 | TRBJ1-2
TGTGCCAGCAGCCCCGGTACTTACAATCAGCCCCAGCATTTT | CASSPGTYNQPQHF | TRBV7-9 | many | . | TRBJ1-5
TGTGCCAGCAGTACAAGAAGCACCGGGGAGCTGTTTTTT | CASSTRSTGELFF | TRBV27 | . | . | TRBJ2-2
TGCGCCAGCAGCATGGGACTAGCGGGAGGGCCGGCCGGGGAGCTGTTTTTT | CASSMGLAGGPAGELFF | TRBV5-1 | . | TRBD2 | TRBJ2-2
TGTGCCAGCAGTTCAAGAGAGGGGGGGGAGACCCAGTACTTC | CASSSREGGETQYF | TRBV7-8 | . | . | TRBJ2-5
TGTGCCAGCAGCTTAGAGGGACAGGGAATCACTGAAGCTTTCTTT | CASSLEGQGITEAFF | TRBV7-3 | . | TRBD1 | TRBJ1-1
TGTGCCAGCAGGCCCACAGGGAACGGGGAAAAACTGTTTTTT | CASRPTGNGEKLFF | TRBV6-5 | . | . | TRBJ1-4
TGTGCCATCAGTGACCGGGGGATCGGGGATCAGCCCCAGCATTTT | CAISDRGIGDQPQHF | TRBV10-3 | . | . | TRBJ1-5
TGCGCCAGCAGCTTCGGCAGAGCCACAGGTGAAAAACTGTTTTTT | CASSFGRATGEKLFF | TRBV5-1 | . | . | TRBJ1-4